These 14 T cell receptor beta chains were all obtained from the same sample, sequenced in a study of T cell repertoires in cytomegalovirus infection (dated by TCRdb to about 2019). The instrument was an Illumina HiSeq 1500. TCRdb reran the public reads through fastp at Q25 and MiXCR, keeping productive beta chains. Rows matching on CDR3 protein sequence are summarized as one entry with the most common DNA and genes. This sample comprises about 200,000 distinct CDR3 sequences, roughly 9.8% of them detected only once. About 4.6% of the sample lies in the top ten. The sequenced sample consisted of PBMCs. All receptors derive from a human donor in good health (CMV status not recorded). Some clones in this sample may be carry-over from other donors' samples.

The V gene is TRBV19, the J gene TRBJ2-6; D unresolved. Germline V CDR1 and CDR2: LNHDA, SQIVND (reference sequence). V gave up 3 bases and J gave up 3 bases, with 6 bases separating them. This CDR3 region has 14 residues. The CDR3 protein is CASSIRLGANVLTF. As DNA, the CDR3 is TGTGCCAGTAGTATTCGGCTTGGGGCCAACGTCCTGACTTTC.

This clonotype showed up just a few times. This sequence joins TRBV5-5 and TRBJ2-1, with TRBD2 matching over 7 bases. This CDR3 is built from 16 residues. V was pared by 5 bases and J by 0 bases, with 8 bases of the junction left unmatched. CDR1 is SGHKS and CDR2 is YYEKEE in the germline V gene (reference sequence). The CDR3, as DNA: TGTGCCAGCAGGTCTCTAGCGGTTAACTCCTACAATGAGCAGTTCTTC. Its translation is CASRSLAVNSYNEQFF. Looking up the rest from reference TRBV5-5 and TRBJ2-1 gives the full variable domain: DAGVTQSPTHLIKTRGQQVTLRCSPISGHKSVSWYQQVLGQGPQFIFQYYEKEERGRGNFPDRFSARQFPNYSSELNVNALLLGDSALYLCASRSLAVNSYNEQFFGPGTRLTVL.

The chain recombines TRBV20-1 with TRBJ2-1; 8 nucleotides align to TRBD2. J lost 8 bases, V lost 1 base, and 4 bases had no gene match. The germline V gene has CDR1 DFQATT and CDR2 SNEGSKA (reference sequence). This CDR3 contains 13 residues. CDR3 sequence reads: CSARAGGPDEQFF. The DNA for the CDR3 is TGCAGTGCTAGAGCGGGGGGGCCCGATGAGCAGTTCTTC.

This clonotype was observed at least ten times. CDR3: CASSLIPDRVRGNTIYF. CDR3 DNA: TGTGCCAGCAGCCTCATTCCGGACAGGGTGAGGGGAAACACCATATATTTT. The rearrangement links TRBV7-2 to TRBJ1-3, with TRBD1 matching over 8 bases. The CDR3 is 17 amino acids. Germline loops: CDR1 SGHTA, CDR2 FQGNSA. V gave up 5 bases and J gave up 4 bases; unmatched junction bases: 13. The variable domain in full, with the rest retrieved from reference TRBV7-2 and TRBJ1-3, is GAGVSQSPSNKVTEKGKDVELRCDPISGHTALYWYRQSLGQGLEFLIYFQGNSAPDKSGLPSDRFSAERTGGSVSTLTIQRTQQEDSAVYLCASSLIPDRVRGNTIYFGEGSWLTVV.

The chain couples TRBV20-1 to TRBJ2-7; 12 nucleotides match TRBD2. CDR1 DFQATT and CDR2 SNEGSKA come from the germline V gene (reference sequence). Trimming took 0 bases from V and 0 from J; bases not matched to a gene: 9. CDR3 length: 18 amino acids. CDR3 sequence: CSARDYGTSGLSSYEQYF. CDR3 DNA: TGCAGTGCTAGAGATTATGGGACTAGCGGGTTGAGCTCCTACGAGCAGTACTTC.

At least ten counts were recorded for this clonotype. The CDR3 region is CASSSDRVKGYTF. In DNA form, the CDR3 reads TGTGCCAGCAGCTCGGACAGGGTAAAGGGCTACACCTTC. This rearrangement joins TRBV7-2 to TRBJ1-2; TRBD1 aligns across 8 bases. Germline assignment: CDR1 SGHTA and CDR2 FQGNSA. The CDR3 runs to 13 residues. Trimming cost V 4 bases and J 8 bases; bases outside gene matches: 6.

This clonotype has ten or more counts. The rearrangement links TRBV7-2 to TRBJ2-3; D call uncertain. The V end was cut by 3 bases, the J end by 11 bases, with 9 bases between. This CDR3 is 11 amino acids long. The germline V gene has CDR1 SGHTA and CDR2 FQGNSA. In nucleotides, the CDR3 is TGTGCCAGCAGCTTTTTCCCTCGGCAGTATTTT. Translated, it gives CASSFFPRQYF.

The chain couples TRBV30 to TRBJ2-6, with 12 bases aligning to TRBD1. J gave up 2 bases and V 0 bases, and 8 bases lay outside the gene matches. CDR1 and CDR2 (germline): GTSNPN, SVGIG (reference sequence). This CDR3 has 19 residues. The CDR3 here is CAWSVRGTGGLAGANVLTF. DNA for the CDR3: TGTGCCTGGAGTGTACGCGGGACAGGGGGCTTAGCTGGGGCCAACGTCCTGACTTTC.

The count of this clonotype is one. This sequence joins TRBV20-1 and TRBJ1-2; 7 nucleotides align to TRBD1. Germline assignment: CDR1 DFQATT and CDR2 SNEGSKA (reference sequence). The CDR3 has 13 residues. The V gene end was trimmed by 3 bases and the J gene end by 2 bases; junction bases not matched to a gene: 3. The CDR3 spells CSASPQGNYGYTF. CDR3 coding DNA: TGCAGTGCTAGTCCACAGGGGAACTATGGCTACACCTTC.

This clonotype has a count of ten or more. The V gene is TRBV28, the J gene TRBJ1-5; D is perhaps TRBD1 (5 bases). V dropped 6 bases and J dropped 0 bases, with 12 bases sitting between them. Germline CDR1 MDHEN, CDR2 SYDVKM. There are 15 residues in the CDR3. The chain's CDR3 is CASRLTDLSNQPQHF. As DNA, the CDR3 is TGTGCCAGCAGACTGACAGACCTTAGCAATCAGCCCCAGCATTTT.

This rearrangement joins TRBV20-1 to TRBJ2-1, with 9 bases matching TRBD2. Germline CDR1 and CDR2: DFQATT and SNEGSKA (reference sequence). V trimming: 5 bases; J trimming: 10 bases; junction bases outside the gene matches: 12. The CDR3 is made up of 14 amino acids. The CDR3 region has the DNA TGCAGTGCTCTTCGGGCGGGGGGGAATTTGGAGCAGTTCTTC. The encoded protein is CSALRAGGNLEQFF.

This clonotype was seen more than once but under ten times. The rearrangement joins TRBV20-1 to TRBJ1-2; D ambiguous. Trimming took off 1 base at V and 6 bases at J, with 9 bases between the two ends. The V gene's germline CDR1 is DFQATT and CDR2 SNEGSKA (reference sequence). The CDR3 is made up of 12 amino acids. The CDR3 DNA is TGCAGTGCTAGAGTCTTGACCCATGGCTACACCTTC. As protein: CSARVLTHGYTF.

V and J are TRBV28 and TRBJ2-7; 7 bases map to TRBD1. Losses at the gene ends were 5 bases for V and 1 base for J; bases not matched to a gene: 8. Germline CDR1 MDHEN, CDR2 SYDVKM. The CDR3 is 15 amino acids. CDR3: CASSHPRQGSYEQYF. The DNA for the CDR3 is TGTGCCAGCAGTCATCCGAGACAGGGATCCTACGAGCAGTACTTC.

The chain joins TRBV19 to TRBJ1-2; D ambiguous. CDR3 length: 15 residues. The germline V and J ends were trimmed by 3 bases and 7 bases, with 18 bases remaining between them. Germline V gene lookup returns CDR1 LNHDA and CDR2 SQIVND (reference sequence). The CDR3 reads CASSIGLGPTFGYTF. The CDR3 nucleotides are TGTGCCAGTAGTATTGGTCTAGGACCTACTTTTGGCTACACCTTC.